Presented here are 10 T cell receptor beta chains from one specimen sequenced in a study of T cells after yellow fever vaccination (dated by TCRdb to between 2019 and 2020). What this sample's treatment or condition label stands for: live attenuated yellow fever vaccine strain. Libraries were built with 5' RACE. Sequencing relied on an Illumina HiSeq 2500. The public reads were reanalyzed by TCRdb: fastp trimming at Q25, MiXCR alignment, in-frame beta chains only. Entries that share a CDR3 protein sequence are merged under the most common genes and DNA. The table for this sample lists a few hundred thousand distinct CDR3 sequences; 6.7% of them were counted only once. 1.1% of the sample is taken by the ten largest. This sample comprised CD4+ T cells sorted from PBMCs, obtained on the day of the yellow fever booster vaccination. These receptors were taken from a man younger than 45 who received the YFV17D yellow fever vaccine.

This clonotype was observed a handful of times. The chain has TRBV3-1 and TRBJ2-2, with TRBD2 matching over 7 bases. The CDR3 length is 15 residues. The germline V gene has CDR1 LGHDT and CDR2 YNNKEL (reference sequence). Unmatched junction bases numbered 3, after V lost 1 base and J lost 4 bases. DNA for the CDR3: TGTGCCAGCAGCCAAGCGGGAGGCGGCACCGGGGAGCTGTTTTTT. It codes for CASSQAGGGTGELFF. The full variable domain, rest sourced from reference TRBV3-1 and TRBJ2-2, is DTAVSQTPKYLVTQMGNDKSIKCEQNLGHDTMYWYKQDSKKFLKIMFSYNNKELIINETVPNRFSPKSPDKAHLNLHINSLELGDSAVYFCASSQAGGGTGELFFGEGSRLTVL.

The V gene is TRBV20-1, the J gene TRBJ2-5; 7 bases are shared with TRBD1. The CDR3 spans 14 residues. J gave up 5 bases and V 3 bases, and 9 bases lay outside the gene matches. CDR1 DFQATT and CDR2 SNEGSKA come from the germline V gene (reference sequence). CDR3 amino acids: CSASMTGTRETQYF. CDR3 nucleotide sequence: TGCAGTGCTAGTATGACAGGGACGCGGGAGACCCAGTACTTC.

This clonotype has ten or more counts. The chain employs TRBV18 and TRBJ2-5; 7 bases match TRBD2. Germline lookup yields CDR1 KGHSH and CDR2 LQKENI. The CDR3 has 14 residues. Losses at the gene ends were 3 bases for V and 1 base for J; bases not matched to a gene: 2. The CDR3 DNA is TGTGCCAGCTCACCGACTAGCCCCCAAGAGACCCAGTACTTC. It codes for CASSPTSPQETQYF.

This clonotype was counted ten times or more. V gene TRBV18 combines with J gene TRBJ2-3; 13 positions match TRBD2. Trimming cost V 2 bases and J 5 bases; bases outside gene matches: 1. CDR3 length equals 15 residues. Germline assignment: CDR1 KGHSH and CDR2 LQKENI. CDR3 nucleotide sequence: TGTGCCAGCTCACCAGGGACTAGCGGGAAAGATACGCAGTATTTT. Translating gives CASSPGTSGKDTQYF.

This chain connects TRBV9 to TRBJ2-1; the D call may be TRBD1 or TRBD2 (6 bases each). V dropped 4 bases and J dropped 5 bases, with 19 bases sitting between them. Germline V gene sequence: CDR1 SGDLS, CDR2 YYNGEE. CDR3 length: 16 amino acids. Here the CDR3 reads CASSSLGGRGDNEQFF. The CDR3 coding sequence is TGTGCCAGCAGCTCCTTAGGGGGGAGAGGGGACAATGAGCAGTTCTTC.

The table lists this clonotype with many counts. The chain carries TRBV28 and TRBJ2-7; D perhaps matches TRBD2 (5 bases). Trimming stripped 5 bases from V and 3 bases from J, with 14 bases between. CDR1 and CDR2 from the germline V gene are MDHEN and SYDVKM. The CDR3 length is 14 residues. In nucleotides, the CDR3 is TGTGCCAGCAGTGTTACTAGAACCTTCTACGAGCAGTACTTC. Its translation is CASSVTRTFYEQYF.

This CDR3 reads CSGTASGETQYF. For the CDR3, the DNA is TGCAGCGGGACAGCCTCCGGGGAGACCCAGTACTTC. The chain is built from TRBV29-1 and TRBJ2-5, with D possibly being TRBD1 (6 bases). This CDR3 is 12 amino acids long. From germline, CDR1 is SQVTM and CDR2 ANQGSEA. Trimming cost V 7 bases and J 5 bases, with 14 bases left between them.

The genes are TRBV15 and TRBJ1-4, with D possibly TRBD1 on 5 matching bases. Germline V gene lookup returns CDR1 LNHNV and CDR2 YYDKDF (reference sequence). The CDR3 extends over 14 amino acids. V was clipped by 8 bases and J by 7 bases, with 17 bases between them. The CDR3 sequence is CATDPGGRVEKLFF. DNA of the CDR3: TGTGCCACCGACCCGGGGGGAAGGGTTGAAAAACTGTTTTTT. Looking up the rest from reference TRBV15 and TRBJ1-4 gives the full variable domain: DAMVIQNPRYQVTQFGKPVTLSCSQTLNHNVMYWYQQKSSQAPKLLFHYYDKDFNNEADTPDNFQSRRPNTSFCFLDIRSPGLGDTAMYLCATDPGGRVEKLFFGSGTQLSVL.

The chain combines TRBV10-2 with TRBJ2-1, with 11 bases fitting TRBD2. The CDR3 length is 15 residues. Germline assignment: CDR1 WSHSY and CDR2 SAAADI. V was clipped by 6 bases and J by 10 bases; unmatched bases: 11. The CDR3: CASRAELAGGPEQFF. The CDR3 DNA is TGCGCCAGCAGGGCGGAGTTAGCGGGAGGGCCCGAGCAGTTCTTC.

This clonotype was counted between two and nine times. This rearrangement joins TRBV4-3 to TRBJ2-1, with D perhaps matching TRBD2 (6 bases). V lost 1 base and J lost 4, with 11 bases in between. Germline loops: CDR1 LGHNA, CDR2 YSLEER. The CDR3 spans 15 residues. The CDR3 coding sequence is TGCGCCAGCAGCCAAGGAGTAGCGGCTTACAATGAGCAGTTCTTC. This codes for CASSQGVAAYNEQFF.